A selection of T cell receptor beta chains follows, all from one sample in a study of CD8 T cells in Susac syndrome. One entry per CDR3 protein results from TCRdb running MiXCR on the immunoSEQ multiplex PCR reads. The data hold some 120,000 distinct CDR3 sequences, with about 92% observed a single time. Sequenced sample: CD8+ T cells from PBMCs. These TCRs come from a human donor with multiple sclerosis. CDR3s include the opening cysteine and the closing phenylalanine or tryptophan. The order of the fields is CDR3 protein, CDR3 DNA, J gene, clone size, D gene, CDR3 length, V gene. The D gene is left open where the match is weak. Not all rows give a size; the values are once, few, many and, for expanded clones, a class.

CASTKTGQGRENEQFF,TGTGCCAGCACCAAAACGGGACAGGGGCGTGAAAATGAGCAGTTCTTC,TRBJ2-1,NA,TRBD1,16,TRBV9
CASSPSPGMEQFF,TGTGCCAGCAGCCCCAGTCCGGGGATGGAGCAGTTCTTC,TRBJ2-1,NA,NA,13,TRBV7-6
CASSVAIGTNYGYTF,TGTGCCAGCAGCGTAGCTATTGGGACTAACTATGGCTACACCTTC,TRBJ1-2,NA,NA,15,TRBV9
CASQTYGADQPQHF,TGTGCCAGCCAAACTTACGGGGCAGATCAGCCCCAGCATTTT,TRBJ1-5,NA,NA,14,TRBV12-3/TRBV12-4
CASGGMTGSTDTQYF,TGTGCCAGCGGGGGGATGACAGGCAGCACAGATACGCAGTATTTT,TRBJ2-3,NA,NA,15,TRBV2
CASRPTPDRVLYNEQFF,TGTGCCAGCAGGCCAACTCCTGACAGGGTGCTCTACAATGAGCAGTTCTTC,TRBJ2-1,NA,TRBD1,17,TRBV2
CSVAGALFHSNQPQHF,TGCAGCGTTGCCGGGGCCCTCTTCCATAGCAATCAGCCCCAGCATTTT,TRBJ1-5,NA,NA,16,TRBV29-1
CASSPQLAGLITGELFF,TGTGCCAGCAGTCCTCAACTAGCGGGGTTGATCACCGGGGAGCTGTTTTTT,TRBJ2-2,NA,TRBD2,17,TRBV27
CASSPLAGTPYEQYF,TGTGCCAGCAGTCCGCTAGCGGGTACCCCCTACGAGCAGTACTTC,TRBJ2-7,NA,TRBD2,15,TRBV6-1
CASSETAYEQYF,TGCGCCAGCAGTGAGACAGCCTACGAGCAGTACTTC,TRBJ2-7,NA,NA,12,TRBV10-2
CASSQVFPWAQYF,TGCGCCAGCAGCCAAGTGTTCCCATGGGCCCAGTACTTC,TRBJ2-5,NA,NA,13,TRBV4-1
CATSESRGQPQHF,TGTGCCACCAGTGAAAGCAGGGGTCAGCCCCAGCATTTT,TRBJ1-5,NA,NA,13,TRBV24-1
CASSDSAGKDTGELFF,TGTGCCAGCAGTGACTCAGCAGGGAAGGACACCGGGGAGCTGTTTTTT,TRBJ2-2,NA,NA,16,TRBV6-4
CASSYEIRLQFF,TGTGCCAGCAGTTACGAGATCAGACTGCAGTTCTTC,TRBJ2-1,NA,NA,12,TRBV6-6
CASSPIGSRRDEQYF,TGCGCCAGCAGCCCCATCGGCAGCCGAAGGGACGAGCAGTACTTC,TRBJ2-7,NA,NA,15,TRBV4-1
CATSDGSYGYTF,TGTGCCACCAGTGACGGCTCGTATGGCTACACCTTC,TRBJ1-2,NA,NA,12,TRBV24-1
CAISEPTRTSSYNEQFF,TGTGCCATCAGTGAGCCGACGCGGACCAGCTCCTACAATGAGCAGTTCTTC,TRBJ2-1,NA,NA,17,TRBV10-3
CASSARDIPTYEQYF,TGTGCCAGCAGCGCAAGGGACATACCCACCTACGAGCAGTACTTC,TRBJ2-7,NA,NA,15,TRBV9
CSSVGEMNTEAFF,TGCAGCTCCGTGGGGGAAATGAACACTGAAGCTTTCTTT,TRBJ1-1,NA,NA,13,TRBV29-1
CSATYRDTLMNTEAFF,TGCAGTGCAACTTACCGGGACACCCTCATGAACACTGAAGCTTTCTTT,TRBJ1-1,NA,NA,16,TRBV20-1
CASGLVQLAGGELFF,TGTGCTAGTGGTTTGGTACAACTAGCAGGCGGGGAGCTGTTTTTT,TRBJ2-2,NA,NA,15,TRBV12-5
CASSVASTNEQFF,TGTGCCAGCAGCGTAGCATCAACCAATGAGCAGTTCTTC,TRBJ2-1,NA,NA,13,TRBV9
CAISESGRSSYNSPLHF,TGTGCCATCAGTGAGTCGGGTAGGAGCTCCTATAATTCACCCCTCCACTTT,TRBJ1-6,NA,NA,17,TRBV10-3
CSVVTGGVYYGYTF,TGCAGCGTGGTGACAGGGGGCGTTTACTATGGCTACACCTTC,TRBJ1-2,NA,TRBD1,14,TRBV29-1
CASSVGVSSYNSPLHF,TGTGCCAGCAGCGTAGGGGTGAGCTCCTATAATTCACCCCTCCACTTT,TRBJ1-6,once,NA,16,TRBV9
CASSPQAGGLVQPQHF,TGTGCCAGCTCACCACAGGCAGGGGGCCTCGTTCAGCCCCAGCATTTT,TRBJ1-5,NA,TRBD1,16,TRBV18